A single sample gave rise to the 24 T cell receptor beta chains below, sequenced in a study of shared clonotypes between healthy human individuals. Measured with immunoSEQ multiplex PCR; TCRdb has only the in-frame clones, and not every one. Among over a million clones listed, about 84% were seen once. The sequencing sample was made of memory CD4+ T cells from PBMCs. Subset indicated: CD45RA-negative fraction. The receptor set was obtained from a man aged 18 to 30 in good health. Some clones in this sample may be carry-over from other donors' samples.

The genes are TRBV7-9 and TRBJ2-7; D is possibly TRBD1 or TRBD2 (6 bases each). V shed 1 base and J shed 5 bases, with 15 bases lying between them. The germline gives CDR1 SEHNR, CDR2 FQNEAQ (reference sequence). There are 15 residues in the CDR3. The CDR3 DNA reads as TGTGCCAGCAGCTTAGGGGGGCGGGAAGGCCACGAGCAGTACTTC. Protein product: CASSLGGREGHEQYF.

This chain connects TRBV23-1 to TRBJ1-3; TRBD1 matches 7 bases. TRBV23-1 is filed as an ORF, its function uncertain. Germline trimming cut 1 base from V and 4 bases from J; bases unmatched to any gene: 4. The CDR3 is made up of 15 amino acids. The CDR3 protein is CASSQCEGAGNTIYF. The CDR3 coding sequence is TGCGCCAGCAGTCAATGCGAGGGGGCCGGAAACACCATATATTTT.

The chain is built from TRBV6-1 and TRBJ2-7; D is unclear. The V gene lost 2 bases and the J gene lost 4 bases, with 15 bases spanning the gap. CDR1 and CDR2 from the germline V gene are MNHNS and SASEGT. The length of the CDR3 is 15 residues. The CDR3: CASSEPPKVPYEQYF. For the CDR3, the DNA is TGTGCCAGCAGTGAACCGCCAAAGGTCCCTTACGAGCAGTACTTC.

This clone was seen a few times. This chain connects TRBV10-3 to TRBJ2-3, with TRBD2 matching over 7 bases. Germline loops: CDR1 ENHRY, CDR2 SYGVKD. Unmatched junction bases numbered 7, after V lost 0 bases and J lost 1 base. The length of the CDR3 is 17 residues. In DNA, the CDR3 is TGTGCCATCAGTGAGTCAGGGGAGGGCCGGGGCACAGATACGCAGTATTTT. Amino acid sequence: CAISESGEGRGTDTQYF.

CDR3 residues: CASSLGLHSSEAFF. DNA of the CDR3: TGTGCCAGCAGTCTGGGACTCCATAGCAGTGAAGCTTTCTTT. The chain is built from TRBV27 and TRBJ1-1, with D possibly TRBD1 on 5 matching bases. The CDR3 is 14 amino acids. V shed 5 bases and J shed 7 bases, with 17 bases lying between them. Looked up from germline, CDR1 is MNHEY and CDR2 is SMNVEV (reference sequence).

This chain connects TRBV28 to TRBJ2-7; possibly TRBD2 for D (6 bases). The germline V and J ends were trimmed by 4 bases and 3 bases, with 16 bases remaining between them. Germline CDR1 is MDHEN and CDR2 is SYDVKM. The CDR3 has 15 residues. CDR3 bases: TGTGCCAGCAGTTCTCACGGGAGCCTAAACTACGAGCAGTACTTC. This sequence encodes CASSSHGSLNYEQYF. Drawing the rest from reference TRBV28 and TRBJ2-7, the complete variable domain is DVKVTQSSRYLVKRTGEKVFLECVQDMDHENMFWYRQDPGLGLRLIYFSYDVKMKEKGDIPEGYSVSREKKERFSLILESASTNQTSMYLCASSSHGSLNYEQYFGPGTRLTVT.

This clone has only a few counts. A far larger clone lies a single base away; this is likely a read error. Different DNA sequences within this sample yield the same CDR3. V and J are TRBV29-1 and TRBJ1-1; the D is unclear. Germline CDR1 is SQVTM and CDR2 is ANQGSEA. Trimming pared 4 bases from V and 4 bases from J, leaving 19 bases between. This CDR3 is built from 15 residues. The CDR3 region has the DNA TGCAGCGTTGCCGCGGGGTGGGGTATGAGCACTGAAGCTTTCTTT. Translated, it gives CSVAAGWGMSTEAFF. The full variable domain, in which reference TRBV29-1 and TRBJ1-1 provide the parts outside the CDR3, is SAVISQKPSRDICQRGTSLTIQCQVDSQVTMMFWYRQQPGQSLTLIATANQGSEATYESGFVIDKFPISRPNLTFSTLTVSNMSPEDSSIYLCSVAAGWGMSTEAFFGQGTRLTVV.

The chain employs TRBV6-1 and TRBJ1-1; the match to TRBD1 covers 7 bases. Looked up from germline, CDR1 is MNHNS and CDR2 is SASEGT. The CDR3 contains 14 residues. V was pared by 2 bases and J by 8 bases, with 8 bases of the junction left unmatched. The CDR3, as DNA: TGTGCCAGCAGTGAACGACAGGGCCGGACCGAAGCTTTCTTT. This translates into CASSERQGRTEAFF.

The V gene is TRBV7-9, the J gene TRBJ2-6; D is perhaps TRBD1 (5 bases). V was shortened by 8 bases and J by 0 bases, with 14 bases between the two germline ends. Looked up from germline, CDR1 is SEHNR and CDR2 is FQNEAQ (reference sequence). There are 16 residues in the CDR3. The CDR3 spells CASEQGTTSGANVLTF. The CDR3 nucleotides read TGTGCCAGCGAGCAGGGAACTACCTCTGGGGCCAACGTCCTGACTTTC.

Comments on this clone: A much bigger clone sits one base away, suggesting this may be a read error. The sample has other DNA sequences that encode this CDR3 too. The genes are TRBV11-2 and TRBJ2-1; D unresolved. Per the germline V gene, CDR1 is SGHAT and CDR2 is FQNNGV. The CDR3 totals 13 residues. The V gene lost 1 base and the J gene lost 5 bases, with 6 bases spanning the gap. The CDR3 protein is CASSLGQNNEQFF. The DNA of the CDR3 is TGTGCCAGCAGCTTAGGGCAGAACAATGAGCAGTTCTTC.

In nucleotides, the CDR3 is TGTGCCAGCAGTTTGGGGCGGCCATACCAGACCCAGTACTTC. It codes for CASSLGRPYQTQYF. The J gene is TRBJ2-5, the V gene TRBV28; D is perhaps TRBD1 (5 bases). The CDR3 consists of 14 residues. Germline-derived CDR1 and CDR2 are MDHEN and SYDVKM. With 3 bases removed from V and 6 bases from J, the gap between germline ends came to 14 bases.

The CDR3 reads CSARVSREQYF. CDR3 nucleotides: TGCAGTGCTAGAGTATCGCGGGAGCAGTACTTC. The rearrangement uses TRBV20-1 and TRBJ2-7; D uncertain. The CDR3 runs 11 residues. V was shortened by 1 base and J by 7 bases, with 8 bases between the two germline ends. Germline CDR1 is DFQATT and CDR2 is SNEGSKA (reference sequence).

The chain employs TRBV28 and TRBJ2-7, with 11 bases lining up with TRBD1. Trimming cost V 7 bases and J 4 bases; bases outside gene matches: 6. Germline loops: CDR1 MDHEN, CDR2 SYDVKM. This CDR3 region has 14 residues. CDR3 residues: CASTTGTGGYEQYF. The CDR3 bases are TGTGCCAGCACCACCGGGACAGGGGGGTACGAGCAGTACTTC.

This clone is a singleton in its sample. The rearrangement joins TRBV5-1 to TRBJ2-2; unclear D gene. Germline CDR1 is SGHRS and CDR2 is YFSETQ. The V end lost 0 bases, the J end lost 6 bases, and 12 bases lay between the germline ends. The CDR3 has 15 amino acids. The CDR3 DNA reads TGCGCCAGCAGCTTGGCTCTTACTACAGCCGGGGAGCTGTTTTTT. Translated: CASSLALTTAGELFF.

The chain joins TRBV5-4 to TRBJ2-2; D not certain. The CDR3 is 13 residues long. Germline CDR1 is SGHNT and CDR2 is YYREEE (reference sequence). The V and J ends lost 1 base and 7 bases respectively, with 8 bases between them. CDR3 loop: CASSLKNLGELFF. CDR3 in DNA: TGTGCCAGCAGCTTGAAGAACCTCGGGGAGCTGTTTTTT.

The V gene is TRBV7-2, the J gene TRBJ1-1; D gene uncertain. V was cut by 4 bases and J by 5 bases, with 14 bases left in between. Germline CDR1 is SGHTA and CDR2 is FQGNSA. The CDR3 is 14 residues long. The CDR3 DNA follows: TGTGCCAGCAGCTCCGACGGAGACGGAACTGAAGCTTTCTTT. This translates into CASSSDGDGTEAFF.

This sequence joins TRBV28 and TRBJ2-4; 8 bases match TRBD1. The J segment lost 2 bases and the V segment lost 0 bases, leaving 3 bases of the junction unmatched. In germline, CDR1 is MDHEN, CDR2 SYDVKM. This CDR3 has 16 residues. The CDR3 sequence: CASSLWDRVSKNIQYF. The DNA of the CDR3 is TGTGCCAGCAGTTTATGGGACAGGGTCTCCAAAAACATTCAGTACTTC.

Concerning this clone: Just one base apart from a much larger clone, this may be a read error. The gene calls are TRBV29-1 and TRBJ2-3, with D perhaps TRBD2 (7 bases). V was pared by 7 bases and J by 8 bases, with 22 bases between. Germline V gene sequence: CDR1 SQVTM, CDR2 ANQGSEA. CDR3 length equals 14 residues. The CDR3 region has the DNA TGCAGCGCCCGGGGTAGGGGGGGCGCAGGTACGCAGTATTTT. It encodes CSARGRGGAGTQYF.

The chain recombines TRBV18 with TRBJ1-4, with TRBD1 identical over 9 bases. The CDR3 extends over 15 amino acids. Looked up from germline, CDR1 is KGHSH and CDR2 is LQKENI. V shed 2 bases, J shed 8 bases, and the junction held 6 bases outside the gene matches. Here the CDR3 DNA reads TGTGCCAGCTCACCAGCTTACAGGGGGCGAGAAAAACTGTTTTTT. It codes for CASSPAYRGREKLFF.

This clone was seen many times. The chain is built from TRBV28 and TRBJ1-2, with D tentatively TRBD1 (5 bases). The CDR3 covers 14 residues. The germline V and J ends were trimmed by 4 bases and 1 base, with 10 bases remaining between them. Germline V gene lookup returns CDR1 MDHEN and CDR2 SYDVKM. Written as DNA, the CDR3 is TGTGCCAGCAGTTGGTTCGGGGGTAACTATGGCTACACCTTC. This sequence encodes CASSWFGGNYGYTF.

This clone has just a few counts. The chain has TRBV7-9 and TRBJ2-7; D gene unclear. In germline, CDR1 is SEHNR, CDR2 FQNEAQ (reference sequence). The V and J ends lost 0 bases and 2 bases respectively, with 8 bases between them. The CDR3 consists of 14 residues. In DNA form, the CDR3 reads TGTGCCAGCAGCTTAGCCTGGTCCCCCTACGAGCAGTACTTC. Translation: CASSLAWSPYEQYF.

This rearrangement joins TRBV5-1 to TRBJ2-7; no reliable D call. This CDR3 has 16 amino acids. CDR1 is SGHRS and CDR2 is YFSETQ in the germline V gene. With 4 bases removed from V and 1 base from J, the gap between germline ends came to 18 bases. CDR3 DNA sequence: TGCGCCAGCAGCCTCAGCCCCCTCCCGGTTTCCTACGAGCAGTACTTC. Encoded protein: CASSLSPLPVSYEQYF.

The rearrangement uses TRBV28 and TRBJ1-4; D gene ambiguous. CDR1 and CDR2 from the germline V gene are MDHEN and SYDVKM. This CDR3 comprises 14 residues. Trimming pared 7 bases from V and 4 bases from J, leaving 13 bases between. CDR3 in amino acids: CASTPLRVNEKLFF. The CDR3 bases are TGTGCCAGCACCCCGTTACGAGTTAATGAAAAACTGTTTTTT.

Comments on this clone: The identical CDR3 is also encoded by other nucleotide sequences in the sample. This sequence joins TRBV29-1 and TRBJ1-1; 8 nucleotides match TRBD1. The J segment lost 0 bases and the V segment lost 7 bases, leaving 10 bases of the junction unmatched. Germline loops: CDR1 SQVTM, CDR2 ANQGSEA. There are 15 residues in the CDR3. The CDR3: CSGRQGWGMNTEAFF. The CDR3 nucleotides read TGCAGCGGCCGACAGGGGTGGGGGATGAACACTGAAGCTTTCTTT.